The rows below give T cell receptor beta chains drawn from one sample of a study of blood T cells in healthy people across ages. Each CDR3 protein gets one entry after TCRdb re-called the 5' RACE reads with MiXCR. The table shows a few hundred thousand distinct CDR3 sequences, with 27% occurring only once. The material sequenced was blood. All receptors derive from a woman in her 70s in good health. Both conserved end residues are part of each CDR3. Fields, in order: D gene, V gene, J gene, CDR3 length, clone size, CDR3 protein, CDR3 DNA. The D gene is left open where the match is weak. Clone size is given for some rows only: seen once, a few or many times, or a class if the clone is expanded.

D: -; V: TRBV7-9; J: TRBJ1-4; length: 14; size: few; CDR3: CASSLTQINEKLFF; DNA: TGTGCCAGCAGCTTAACGCAGATTAATGAAAAACTGTTTTTT
D: -; V: TRBV27; J: TRBJ1-5; length: 17; size: many; CDR3: CASSLIRAKHSNQPQHF; DNA: TGTGCCAGCAGTTTAATTAGGGCGAAACATAGCAATCAGCCCCAGCATTTT
D: -; V: TRBV12-3/TRBV12-4; J: TRBJ2-3; length: 15; size: -; CDR3: CASSPLGRGTDTQYF; DNA: TGTGCCAGCAGTCCTCTAGGAAGAGGCACAGATACGCAGTATTTT
D: TRBD1; V: TRBV9; J: TRBJ2-1; length: 16; size: -; CDR3: CASSFLDRVSYKEQFF; DNA: TGTGCCAGCAGCTTCCTCGACAGGGTGTCCTACAAAGAGCAGTTCTTC
D: -; V: TRBV12-3/TRBV12-4; J: TRBJ2-3; length: 14; size: -; CDR3: CASSFGAGTDTQYF; DNA: TGTGCCAGCAGTTTCGGGGCTGGCACAGATACGCAGTATTTT
D: -; V: TRBV11-2; J: TRBJ1-2; length: 16; size: few; CDR3: CASSLDPTVRGDGYTF; DNA: TGTGCCAGCAGCTTAGATCCCACCGTCCGGGGCGATGGCTACACCTTC
D: -; V: TRBV5-1; J: TRBJ2-5; length: 14; size: once; CDR3: CASSTGTRQETQYF; DNA: TGCGCCAGCAGCACAGGGACGCGCCAAGAGACCCAGTACTTC
D: TRBD1; V: TRBV7-9; J: TRBJ1-2; length: 14; size: -; CDR3: CASTYGGTGYGYTF; DNA: TGTGCCAGCACCTACGGGGGGACAGGCTATGGCTACACCTTC
D: TRBD2; V: TRBV7-2; J: TRBJ2-1; length: 16; size: -; CDR3: CASSLEGQRGGGEQFF; DNA: TGTGCCAGCAGCTTAGAAGGCCAGCGGGGGGGCGGGGAGCAGTTCTTC
D: -; V: TRBV27; J: TRBJ1-2; length: 12; size: few; CDR3: CASRETNYGYTF; DNA: TGTGCCAGCAGAGAAACAAACTATGGCTACACCTTC
D: -; V: TRBV12-3/TRBV12-4; J: TRBJ1-5; length: 12; size: -; CDR3: CASSLEVPPQHF; DNA: TGTGCCAGCAGTTTAGAGGTTCCGCCCCAGCATTTT
D: -; V: TRBV6-2/TRBV6-3; J: TRBJ2-4; length: 14; size: few; CDR3: CASRPRGTKNIQYF; DNA: TGTGCCAGCAGGCCACGGGGGACCAAAAACATTCAGTACTTC
D: -; V: TRBV11-2; J: TRBJ2-5; length: 12; size: many; CDR3: CASSPGPETQYF; DNA: TGTGCCAGCAGCCCGGGACCCGAGACCCAGTACTTC
D: -; V: TRBV6-6; J: TRBJ2-7; length: 13; size: few; CDR3: CASSYSTGPEQYF; DNA: TGTGCCAGCAGTTACTCGACGGGTCCCGAGCAGTACTTC
D: -; V: TRBV9; J: TRBJ2-4; length: 13; size: few; CDR3: CASSPQAKNIQYF; DNA: TGTGCCAGCAGCCCTCAAGCCAAAAACATTCAGTACTTC
D: -; V: TRBV6-4; J: TRBJ2-1; length: 13; size: -; CDR3: CASSATDGNEQFF; DNA: TGTGCCAGCAGTGCCACGGACGGCAATGAGCAGTTCTTC
D: -; V: TRBV6-2/TRBV6-3; J: TRBJ1-1; length: 13; size: -; CDR3: CASKRGGRAEAFF; DNA: TGTGCCAGCAAACGGGGAGGCAGGGCTGAAGCTTTCTTT
D: -; V: TRBV16; J: TRBJ2-4; length: 14; size: -; CDR3: CASSLIGQQNIQYF; DNA: TGTGCCAGCAGCCTCATCGGACAGCAAAACATTCAGTACTTC
D: -; V: TRBV9; J: TRBJ1-4; length: 15; size: -; CDR3: CASSSGGATNEKLVF; DNA: TGTGCCAGCAGCTCGGGGGGTGCAACTAATGAAAAACTGGTTTTT
D: TRBD1; V: TRBV3-1; J: TRBJ2-4; length: 17; size: -; CDR3: CASSHGGQVVAKDIQYF; DNA: TGTGCCAGCAGTCACGGGGGACAGGTCGTAGCCAAAGACATTCAGTACTTC
D: -; V: TRBV20-1; J: TRBJ2-5; length: 14; size: few; CDR3: CSARSRGGGETQYF; DNA: TGCAGTGCTAGAAGTCGGGGAGGGGGGGAGACCCAGTACTTC
D: TRBD2; V: TRBV9; J: TRBJ2-5; length: 15; size: few; CDR3: CASSVAAGGWETQYF; DNA: TGTGCCAGCAGCGTAGCTGCGGGGGGCTGGGAGACCCAGTACTTC
D: -; V: TRBV29-1; J: TRBJ1-1; length: 12; size: few; CDR3: CSAIETDYEAFF; DNA: TGCAGCGCAATAGAGACAGATTATGAAGCTTTCTTT
D: TRBD2; V: TRBV3-1; J: TRBJ2-7; length: 15; size: -; CDR3: CASSQAGLEVREQYF; DNA: TGTGCCAGCAGCCAAGCTGGACTAGAGGTGAGGGAGCAGTACTTC
D: -; V: TRBV6-5; J: TRBJ1-3; length: 13; size: few; CDR3: CASSYSSSHTIYF; DNA: TGTGCCAGCAGTTACTCCTCATCCCACACCATATATTTT
D: TRBD2; V: TRBV20-1; J: TRBJ2-5; length: 15; size: few; CDR3: CSAKGSGGNQETQYF; DNA: TGCAGTGCAAAAGGGTCGGGGGGGAACCAAGAGACCCAGTACTTC
D: -; V: TRBV6-1; J: TRBJ1-2; length: 15; size: -; CDR3: CASSKLTGLNYGYTF; DNA: TGTGCCAGCAGTAAGCTGACGGGATTAAACTATGGCTACACCTTC
D: -; V: TRBV6-2/TRBV6-3; J: TRBJ1-4; length: 14; size: few; CDR3: CATADRDGSEKLFF; DNA: TGTGCCACCGCAGACCGGGACGGAAGCGAAAAACTGTTTTTT
D: -; V: TRBV20-1; J: TRBJ1-2; length: 15; size: few; CDR3: CSAAPGSRAPYGYTF; DNA: TGCAGTGCCGCTCCCGGGAGCCGAGCTCCCTATGGCTACACCTTC
D: -; V: TRBV20-1; J: TRBJ2-4; length: 13; size: few; CDR3: CSTYRDKAGIQYF; DNA: TGCAGTACCTACAGGGACAAGGCGGGCATTCAGTACTTC
D: -; V: TRBV28; J: TRBJ1-1; length: 14; size: -; CDR3: CATLTSGRFTEAFF; DNA: TGTGCCACCCTGACTTCAGGGCGCTTCACTGAAGCTTTCTTT
D: -; V: TRBV12-3/TRBV12-4; J: TRBJ2-2; length: 14; size: -; CDR3: CASMGRSNTGELFF; DNA: TGTGCCAGCATGGGCAGGTCGAACACCGGGGAGCTGTTTTTT
D: -; V: TRBV6-2/TRBV6-3; J: TRBJ1-3; length: 16; size: few; CDR3: CASSYSGSSSGNTIYF; DNA: TGTGCCAGCAGTTACTCAGGCAGCAGCTCTGGAAACACCATATATTTT
D: TRBD1; V: TRBV5-1; J: TRBJ1-1; length: 13; size: few; CDR3: CASSGRQGGVAFF; DNA: TGCGCCAGCAGCGGGAGACAGGGGGGTGTCGCTTTCTTT
D: TRBD1; V: TRBV5-1; J: TRBJ1-2; length: 13; size: -; CDR3: CASSLGTVGGYTF; DNA: TGCGCCAGCAGCCTCGGGACAGTAGGTGGCTACACCTTC
D: -; V: TRBV5-1; J: TRBJ2-5; length: 13; size: few; CDR3: CASSLEVQETQYF; DNA: TGCGCCAGCAGCTTGGAGGTGCAAGAGACCCAGTACTTC
D: -; V: TRBV9; J: TRBJ2-1; length: 15; size: -; CDR3: CASSVEGGAYNEQFF; DNA: TGTGCCAGCAGCGTAGAAGGGGGAGCCTACAATGAGCAGTTCTTC
D: -; V: TRBV7-6; J: TRBJ2-3; length: 17; size: few; CDR3: CASSAMGVARAADTQYF; DNA: TGTGCCAGCAGCGCAATGGGGGTTGCGCGGGCGGCAGATACGCAGTATTTT
D: -; V: TRBV12-3/TRBV12-4; J: TRBJ1-3; length: 14; size: -; CDR3: CASSLSSSGNTIYF; DNA: TGTGCCAGCAGTCTGTCGAGCTCTGGAAACACCATATATTTT
D: TRBD2; V: TRBV5-1; J: TRBJ2-3; length: 17; size: few; CDR3: CANSSGEQRGRTDTQYF; DNA: TGCGCCAACAGCTCGGGGGAACAGCGGGGGCGCACAGATACGCAGTATTTT
D: -; V: TRBV2; J: TRBJ2-1; length: 12; size: -; CDR3: CATGSSRDEQFF; DNA: TGTGCCACCGGCTCTTCCCGCGATGAGCAGTTCTTC
D: -; V: TRBV20-1; J: TRBJ2-1; length: 16; size: -; CDR3: CSARVGDGRSYNEQFF; DNA: TGCAGTGCTAGAGTTGGGGACGGACGCTCCTACAATGAGCAGTTCTTC
D: -; V: TRBV6-6; J: TRBJ1-1; length: 13; size: many; CDR3: CASSYLGNTEAFF; DNA: TGTGCCAGCAGTTACTTGGGGAACACTGAAGCTTTCTTT
D: -; V: TRBV29-1; J: TRBJ2-3; length: 11; size: -; CDR3: CSVAHSDTQYF; DNA: TGCAGCGTTGCGCACTCCGATACGCAGTATTTT